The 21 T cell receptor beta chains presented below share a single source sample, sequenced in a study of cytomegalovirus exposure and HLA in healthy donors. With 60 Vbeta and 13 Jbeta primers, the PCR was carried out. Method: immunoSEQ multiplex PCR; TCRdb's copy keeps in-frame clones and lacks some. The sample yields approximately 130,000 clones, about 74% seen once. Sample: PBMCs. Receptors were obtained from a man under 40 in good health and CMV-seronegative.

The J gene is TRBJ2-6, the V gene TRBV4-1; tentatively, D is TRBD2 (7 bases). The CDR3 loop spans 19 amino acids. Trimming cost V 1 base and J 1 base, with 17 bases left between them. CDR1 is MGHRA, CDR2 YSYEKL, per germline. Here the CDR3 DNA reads TGCGCCAGCAGCCAAGCGGCGGGGGCGCTGATATCTGGGGCCAACGTCCTGACTTTC. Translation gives CASSQAAGALISGANVLTF.

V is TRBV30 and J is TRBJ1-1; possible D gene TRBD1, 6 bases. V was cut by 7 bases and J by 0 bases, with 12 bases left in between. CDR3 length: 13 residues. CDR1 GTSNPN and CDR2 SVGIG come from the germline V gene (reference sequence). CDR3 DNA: TGTGCCTCCCAACAGGGAATGAACACTGAAGCTTTCTTT. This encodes CASQQGMNTEAFF.

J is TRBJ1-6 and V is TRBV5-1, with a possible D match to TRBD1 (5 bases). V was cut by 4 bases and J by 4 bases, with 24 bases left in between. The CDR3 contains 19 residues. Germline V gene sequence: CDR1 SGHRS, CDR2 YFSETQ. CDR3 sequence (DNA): TGCGCCAGCAGCCGGAACCAGGGCGGCCAAAGGACGTATAATTCACCCCTCCACTTT. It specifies CASSRNQGGQRTYNSPLHF.

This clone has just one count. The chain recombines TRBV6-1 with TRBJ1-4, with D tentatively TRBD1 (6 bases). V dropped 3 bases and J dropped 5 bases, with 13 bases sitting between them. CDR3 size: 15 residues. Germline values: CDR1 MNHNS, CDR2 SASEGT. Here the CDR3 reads CASSEGTGPNEKLFF. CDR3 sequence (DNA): TGTGCCAGCAGTGAGGGAACAGGGCCCAATGAAAAACTGTTTTTT.

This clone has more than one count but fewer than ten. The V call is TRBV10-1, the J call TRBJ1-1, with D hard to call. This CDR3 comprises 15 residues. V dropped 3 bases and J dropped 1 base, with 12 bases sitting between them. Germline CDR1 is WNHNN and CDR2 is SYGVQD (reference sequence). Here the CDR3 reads CASSDLYTGNTEAFF. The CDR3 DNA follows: TGCGCCAGCAGTGACCTCTACACGGGGAACACTGAAGCTTTCTTT.

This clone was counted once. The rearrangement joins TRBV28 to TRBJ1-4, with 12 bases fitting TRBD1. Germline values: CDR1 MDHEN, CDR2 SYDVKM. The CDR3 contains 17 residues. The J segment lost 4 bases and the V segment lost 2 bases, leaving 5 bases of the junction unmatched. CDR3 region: CASSLPGQGAGNEKLFF. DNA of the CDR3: TGTGCCAGCAGTTTACCGGGACAGGGGGCCGGTAATGAAAAACTGTTTTTT.

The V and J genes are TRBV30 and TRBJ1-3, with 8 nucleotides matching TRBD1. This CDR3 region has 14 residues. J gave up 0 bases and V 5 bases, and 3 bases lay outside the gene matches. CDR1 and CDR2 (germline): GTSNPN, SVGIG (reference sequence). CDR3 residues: CAWGTGGSGNTIYF. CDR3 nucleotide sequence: TGTGCCTGGGGGACAGGAGGCTCTGGAAACACCATATATTTT.

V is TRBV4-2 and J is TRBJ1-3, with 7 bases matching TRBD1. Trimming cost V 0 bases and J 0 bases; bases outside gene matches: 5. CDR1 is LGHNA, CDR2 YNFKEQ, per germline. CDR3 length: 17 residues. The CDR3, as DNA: TGTGCCAGCAGCCAAGATTGGCGGGACAGCTCTGGAAACACCATATATTTT. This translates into CASSQDWRDSSGNTIYF.

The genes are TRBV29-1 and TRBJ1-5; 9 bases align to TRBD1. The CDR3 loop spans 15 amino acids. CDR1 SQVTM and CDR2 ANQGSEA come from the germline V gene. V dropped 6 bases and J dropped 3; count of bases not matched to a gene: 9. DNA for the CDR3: TGCAGCGTGGGAAACGACAGGGGGTCCAATCAGCCCCAGCATTTT. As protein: CSVGNDRGSNQPQHF.

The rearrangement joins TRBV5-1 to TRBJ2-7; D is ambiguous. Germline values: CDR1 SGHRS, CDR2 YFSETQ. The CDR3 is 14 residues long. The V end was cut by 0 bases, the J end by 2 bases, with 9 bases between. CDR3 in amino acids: CASSLGGPTYEQYF. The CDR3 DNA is TGCGCCAGCAGCTTGGGAGGCCCAACCTACGAGCAGTACTTC.

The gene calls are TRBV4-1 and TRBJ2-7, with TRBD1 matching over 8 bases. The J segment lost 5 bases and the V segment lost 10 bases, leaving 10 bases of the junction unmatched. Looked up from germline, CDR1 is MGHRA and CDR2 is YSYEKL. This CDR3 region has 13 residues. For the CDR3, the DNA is TGCGCCACGAGCCGACAGGGGACCAACGAGCAGTACTTC. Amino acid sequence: CATSRQGTNEQYF.

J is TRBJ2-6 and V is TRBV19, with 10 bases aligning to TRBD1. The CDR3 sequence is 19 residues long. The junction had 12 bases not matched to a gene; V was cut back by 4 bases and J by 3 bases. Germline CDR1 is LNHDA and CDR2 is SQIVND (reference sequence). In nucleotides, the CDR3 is TGTGCCAGTAGTAGCTACCGGGACAGGGGAGTCGTTGGGGCCAACGTCCTGACTTTC. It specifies CASSSYRDRGVVGANVLTF. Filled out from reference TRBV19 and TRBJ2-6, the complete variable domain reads DGGITQSPKYLFRKEGQNVTLSCEQNLNHDAMYWYRQDPGQGLRLIYYSQIVNDFQKGDIAEGYSVSREKKESFPLTVTSAQKNPTAFYLCASSSYRDRGVVGANVLTFGAGSRLTVL.

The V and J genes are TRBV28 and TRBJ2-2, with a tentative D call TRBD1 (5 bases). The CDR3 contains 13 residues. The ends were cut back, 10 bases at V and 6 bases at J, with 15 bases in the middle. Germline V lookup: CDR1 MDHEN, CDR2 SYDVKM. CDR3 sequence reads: CATQVQGPGELFF. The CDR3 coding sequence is TGTGCCACTCAAGTCCAGGGCCCCGGGGAGCTGTTTTTT. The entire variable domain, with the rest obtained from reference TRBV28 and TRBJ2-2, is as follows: DVKVTQSSRYLVKRTGEKVFLECVQDMDHENMFWYRQDPGLGLRLIYFSYDVKMKEKGDIPEGYSVSREKKERFSLILESASTNQTSMYLCATQVQGPGELFFGEGSRLTVL.

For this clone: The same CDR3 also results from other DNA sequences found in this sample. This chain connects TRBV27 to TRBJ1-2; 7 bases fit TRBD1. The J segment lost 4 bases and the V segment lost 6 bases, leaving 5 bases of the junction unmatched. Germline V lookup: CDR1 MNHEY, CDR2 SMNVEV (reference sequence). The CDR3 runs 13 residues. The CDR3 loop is CASSLGQAYGYTF. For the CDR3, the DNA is TGTGCCAGCAGCCTAGGACAGGCCTATGGCTACACCTTC.

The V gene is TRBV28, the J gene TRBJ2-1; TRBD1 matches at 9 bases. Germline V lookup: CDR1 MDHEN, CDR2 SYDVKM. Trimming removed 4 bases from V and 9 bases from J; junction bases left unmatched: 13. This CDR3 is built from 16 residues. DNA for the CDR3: TGTGCCAGCAGTTCTCGGACAGGGGTTTTAGGTCGTGAGCAGTTCTTC. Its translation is CASSSRTGVLGREQFF.

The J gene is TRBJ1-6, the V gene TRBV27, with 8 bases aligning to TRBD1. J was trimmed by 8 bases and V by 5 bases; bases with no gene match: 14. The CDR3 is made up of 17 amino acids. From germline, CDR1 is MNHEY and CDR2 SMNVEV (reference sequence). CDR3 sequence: CASSLRGKDRAYSPLHF. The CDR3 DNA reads TGTGCCAGCAGTCTAAGGGGGAAGGACAGGGCTTATTCACCCCTCCACTTT.

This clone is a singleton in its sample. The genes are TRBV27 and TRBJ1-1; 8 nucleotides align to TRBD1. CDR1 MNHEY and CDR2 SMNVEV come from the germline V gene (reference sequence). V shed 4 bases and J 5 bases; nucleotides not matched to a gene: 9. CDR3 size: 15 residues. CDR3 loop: CASSSMTGALTEAFF. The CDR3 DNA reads TGTGCCAGCAGTTCCATGACAGGGGCTTTAACTGAAGCTTTCTTT.

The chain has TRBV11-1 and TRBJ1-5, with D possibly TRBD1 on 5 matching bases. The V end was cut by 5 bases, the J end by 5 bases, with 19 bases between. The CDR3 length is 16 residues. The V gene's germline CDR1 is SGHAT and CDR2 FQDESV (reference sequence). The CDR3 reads CASSPPDSESHQPQHF. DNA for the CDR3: TGTGCCAGCAGCCCACCTGACAGTGAAAGTCATCAGCCCCAGCATTTT. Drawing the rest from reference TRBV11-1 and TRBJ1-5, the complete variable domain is EAEVAQSPRYKITEKSQAVAFWCDPISGHATLYWYRQILGQGPELLVQFQDESVVDDSQLPKDRFSAERLKGVDSTLKIQPAELGDSAMYLCASSPPDSESHQPQHFGDGTRLSIL.

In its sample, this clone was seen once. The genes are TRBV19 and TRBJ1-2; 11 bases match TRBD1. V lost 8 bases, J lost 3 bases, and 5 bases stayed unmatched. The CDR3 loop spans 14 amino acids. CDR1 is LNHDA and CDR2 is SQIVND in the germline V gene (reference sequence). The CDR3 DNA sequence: TGTGCCAGTCAGAGGACAGGGGGCTACTATGGCTACACCTTC. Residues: CASQRTGGYYGYTF.

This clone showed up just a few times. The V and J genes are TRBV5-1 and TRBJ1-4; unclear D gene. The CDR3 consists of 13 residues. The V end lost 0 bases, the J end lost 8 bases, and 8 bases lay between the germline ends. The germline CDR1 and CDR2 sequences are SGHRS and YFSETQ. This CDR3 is CASSLESREKLFF. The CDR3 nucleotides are TGCGCCAGCAGCTTGGAGTCGCGGGAAAAACTGTTTTTT.

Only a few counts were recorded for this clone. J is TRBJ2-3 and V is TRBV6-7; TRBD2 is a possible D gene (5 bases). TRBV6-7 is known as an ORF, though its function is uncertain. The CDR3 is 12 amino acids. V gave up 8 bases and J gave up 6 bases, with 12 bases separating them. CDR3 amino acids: CASLACSDTQYF. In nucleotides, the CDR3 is TGTGCCAGCCTAGCCTGCTCGGATACGCAGTATTTT.